One and the same sample provided the 18 T cell receptor beta chains below, sequenced in a study of a mutant IDH1 vaccine in newly diagnosed glioma. What these receptors recognize is not known. The table came from immunoSEQ multiplex PCR; TCRdb's copy has only in-frame clones and leaves some out. The sample yields about 42,000 clones, roughly 80% seen once. Time point of the sample: week 35, safety follow-up. What each vaccine dose contained was 300 ug of mutant IDH1 20-mer peptide, accompanied by topical imiquimod. The sequencing used PBMCs, collected from a glioma patient whose treatment included an IDH1 peptide vaccine. Receptors were obtained from a woman between 45 and 65 years old with glioma.

The chain combines TRBV6-6 with TRBJ1-1; 7 nucleotides agree with TRBD1. The CDR3 sequence is 11 residues long. CDR1 is MNHNY, CDR2 SVGAGI, per germline (reference sequence). The ends lost 7 bases at V and 6 bases at J; junction bases unmatched: 2. CDR3 DNA sequence: TGTGCCAGCACCCAGGGGGCTGAAGCTTTCTTT. Translating it yields CASTQGAEAFF.

The chain employs TRBV6-5 and TRBJ1-2; the D gene is possibly TRBD1 (5 bases). Germline-derived CDR1 and CDR2 are MNHEY and SVGAGI. This CDR3 has 13 amino acids. Deletions cut 2 bases from V and 8 bases from J, with 12 bases between. CDR3 sequence reads: CASSYHGTRGYTF. CDR3 DNA sequence: TGTGCCAGCAGTTACCACGGGACGCGCGGCTACACCTTC.

The genes are TRBV10-3 and TRBJ1-1; D is unresolved. Germline loops: CDR1 ENHRY, CDR2 SYGVKD. The CDR3 sequence is 14 residues long. The V end was cut by 3 bases, the J end by 1 base, with 9 bases between. CDR3 coding DNA: TGTGCCATCAGTGACAGGATTTCGAACACTGAAGCTTTCTTT. Residues: CAISDRISNTEAFF.

This clone turned up a few times. The chain joins TRBV2 to TRBJ1-5; 7 bases map to TRBD1. The length of the CDR3 is 14 residues. Germline CDR1 is SNHLY and CDR2 is FYNNEI. The trim removed 8 bases at V and 0 bases at J, leaving 4 bases unmatched. This chain's CDR3 is CASLRDSSNQPQHF. CDR3 DNA: TGTGCCAGCCTGCGGGACAGTAGCAATCAGCCCCAGCATTTT.

This clone showed up just a few times. This chain uses TRBV28 with TRBJ1-2, with D maybe TRBD1 (5 bases). The CDR3 consists of 15 residues. The V and J ends lost 2 bases and 4 bases respectively, with 14 bases between them. The V gene's germline CDR1 is MDHEN and CDR2 SYDVKM. DNA for the CDR3: TGTGCCAGCAGTTTAATAAGACAGCCGACCTATGGCTACACCTTC. It codes for CASSLIRQPTYGYTF.

The V and J genes are TRBV5-1 and TRBJ1-3; 7 nucleotides agree with TRBD1. This CDR3 is built from 15 residues. V shed 3 bases and J 0 bases; nucleotides not matched to a gene: 3. From germline, CDR1 is SGHRS and CDR2 YFSETQ. The CDR3 coding sequence is TGCGCCAGCAGCTGGACAGGAGACTCTGGAAACACCATATATTTT. Its protein product is CASSWTGDSGNTIYF.

The chain combines TRBV5-8 with TRBJ2-6; D call uncertain. V lost 4 bases to trimming and J lost 2 bases, with 13 bases between them. This CDR3 is 16 amino acids long. Germline V gene lookup returns CDR1 SGHTS and CDR2 YDEGEE. CDR3: CASSVWAPAGANVLTF. The CDR3 coding sequence is TGTGCCAGCAGCGTTTGGGCCCCTGCTGGGGCCAACGTCCTGACTTTC.

The chain recombines TRBV7-2 with TRBJ2-2; TRBD1 might be the D (5 bases). Germline lookup yields CDR1 SGHTA and CDR2 FQGNSA. This CDR3 has 12 amino acids. V gave up 8 bases and J gave up 6 bases, with 10 bases separating them. CDR3 protein: CASPQQAGELFF. DNA of the CDR3: TGTGCCAGCCCTCAACAGGCCGGGGAGCTGTTTTTT.

This chain links TRBV19 with TRBJ2-3; perhaps TRBD1 as D (5 bases). Germline CDR1 is LNHDA and CDR2 is SQIVND (reference sequence). V was trimmed by 0 bases and J by 5 bases, leaving 6 bases between them. This CDR3 region has 13 residues. The CDR3 DNA follows: TGTGCCAGTAGTATAGAAAGGGGAGATACGCAGTATTTT. This encodes CASSIERGDTQYF.

This clone has only a few counts. J is TRBJ1-1 and V is TRBV9; D gene unclear. The CDR3 has 13 residues. Deletions cut 3 bases from V and 0 bases from J, with 6 bases between. Germline lookup yields CDR1 SGDLS and CDR2 YYNGEE. This chain's CDR3 is CASSAFMNTEAFF. In nucleotides, the CDR3 is TGTGCCAGCAGCGCCTTCATGAACACTGAAGCTTTCTTT. Using reference TRBV9 and TRBJ1-1 for the parts outside the CDR3, the full variable domain is DSGVTQTPKHLITATGQRVTLRCSPRSGDLSVYWYQQSLDQGLQFLIQYYNGEERAKGNILERFSAQQFPDLHSELNLSSLELGDSALYFCASSAFMNTEAFFGQGTRLTVV.

V gene TRBV4-1 combines with J gene TRBJ2-2, with TRBD2 identical over 14 bases. Germline trimming cut 6 bases from V and 4 bases from J; bases unmatched to any gene: 7. This CDR3 spans 17 amino acids. The germline V gene encodes CDR1 MGHRA and CDR2 YSYEKL. The CDR3 DNA sequence: TGCGCCAGCAGTCGGACTAGCGGGGGGTCCTCCACCGGGGAGCTGTTTTTT. Protein: CASSRTSGGSSTGELFF.

The rearrangement uses TRBV2 and TRBJ2-3; 10 nucleotides match TRBD1. This CDR3 comprises 17 residues. The V segment lost 4 bases and the J segment 1 base; nucleotides outside the gene matches: 8. The germline gives CDR1 SNHLY, CDR2 FYNNEI. CDR3: CASSALGQGTGTDTQYF. The CDR3 DNA follows: TGTGCCAGCAGTGCCCTGGGACAGGGGACGGGCACAGATACGCAGTATTTT.

The chain links TRBV21-1 to TRBJ1-1. TRBV21-1 is a pseudogene locus. CDR3 length: 14 residues. CDR3 bases: TGTGCCAGCAGCAAAGGTAGGGTAGGCACTGAAGCTTTCTTT. It specifies CASSKGRVGTEAFF.

This sequence joins TRBV30 and TRBJ2-7, with 9 positions matching TRBD1. V was clipped by 4 bases and J by 2 bases; unmatched bases: 6. Germline CDR1 reads GTSNPN; CDR2 reads SVGIG (reference sequence). CDR3 length: 14 amino acids. The CDR3 DNA is TGTGCCTGGAACCAACAGGGGGCCGCCTACGAGCAGTACTTC. Translation: CAWNQQGAAYEQYF.

The CDR3 DNA reads TGTGCCAGCAGCACTACAGGGGGCTATGGCTACACCTTC. Amino acids: CASSTTGGYGYTF. This chain connects TRBV7-9 to TRBJ1-2; TRBD1 matches 8 bases. This CDR3 has 13 residues. Germline CDR1 is SEHNR and CDR2 is FQNEAQ (reference sequence). With 5 bases clipped from V and 4 bases from J, the junction kept 3 bases outside the gene matches.

The V and J genes are TRBV5-1 and TRBJ1-1; tentative D call: TRBD1 (6 bases). This CDR3 is built from 13 residues. Per the germline V gene, CDR1 is SGHRS and CDR2 is YFSETQ. V lost 4 bases and J lost 6, with 13 bases in between. CDR3 amino acids: CASSRGTASEAFF. For the CDR3, the DNA is TGCGCCAGCAGCAGGGGGACGGCCTCTGAAGCTTTCTTT.

CDR3 in DNA: TGTGCCAGCAGTTCTCCAACAGCCCAGGGGGGCTACACCTTC. Its protein product is CASSSPTAQGGYTF. V and J are TRBV6-6 and TRBJ1-2; tentatively, D is TRBD1 (6 bases). Trimming cost V 4 bases and J 8 bases, with 17 bases left between them. This CDR3 comprises 14 residues. In germline, CDR1 is MNHNY, CDR2 SVGAGI (reference sequence).

The V and J genes are TRBV5-1 and TRBJ2-4, with TRBD1 identical over 11 bases. The CDR3 is 13 amino acids. V shed 4 bases and J 8 bases; nucleotides not matched to a gene: 2. The germline gives CDR1 SGHRS, CDR2 YFSETQ. Here the CDR3 reads CASSEGQGDIQYF. In DNA form, the CDR3 reads TGCGCCAGCAGCGAGGGACAGGGGGACATTCAGTACTTC.